This TCR beta chain emerged from a study of blood T cell repertoires in COVID-19. Across the whole study: Acute and convalescent COVID-19 specimens originated in the United States, Italy and Spain. The analysed material was cDNA or gDNA that came from T cells, B-cell-depleted T cells, or PBMCs.

The count of this clone is one. Germline V gene sequence: CDR1 KGHSH, CDR2 LQKENI. The CDR3 extends over 14 amino acids. V was clipped by 6 bases and J by 6 bases; unmatched bases: 7. In the authors' methods: Amplification of reference gene primers provided the estimated nucleated cell counts. This table comes from immunoSEQ multiplex PCR, and its TCRdb copy is limited to in-frame clones, with some not included. D and trimming come from the DNA, and the V and J calls and clone size come from that table. The sample yields 250,000 to 350,000 clones, around 90% seen once. Sequencing input: peripheral blood. This sequence joins TRBV18 and TRBJ2-1; 8 bases map to TRBD1. This TCR was sampled from a man between 18 and 29 years old with active or convalescent COVID-19. The CDR3 coding sequence is TGTGCCAGCTCCCCTGGACAGGGATTCAATGAGCAGTTCTTC. It codes for CASSPGQGFNEQFF.